The T cell receptor (beta chain) under discussion was sequenced for a study of cytomegalovirus exposure and HLA in healthy donors. Points from the study as a whole: According to a later analysis, donors in an Asian-associated ancestry cluster reportedly had fewer N-insertions than the roughly 720-donor mean. About 87% or about 30% of the time was how often most TCR beta V segments were productive, according to an earlier analysis.

With regard to this clone: Its antigen is currently unknown.

Donors counted as nominally healthy when sampled, yet unrecorded immune exposures were likely. Trimming took 3 bases from V and 9 from J, leaving 14 bases between them. Looked up from germline, CDR1 is MGHRA and CDR2 is YSYEKL. The CDR3 totals 14 residues. The PCR ran on 60 Vbeta and 13 Jbeta primers. Assay used: immunoSEQ multiplex PCR; TCRdb lists only in-frame clones, some missing. In all, the sample yields approximately 50,000 clones. The rearrangement joins TRBV4-1 to TRBJ2-2, with no clear D. The sequenced sample was PBMCs. The TCR originated in a female donor in good health and CMV-seronegative. The DNA of the CDR3 is TGCGCCAGCAGCCAGGAAGACTTTCTCCGGGAGCTGTTTTTT. Its translation is CASSQEDFLRELFF.